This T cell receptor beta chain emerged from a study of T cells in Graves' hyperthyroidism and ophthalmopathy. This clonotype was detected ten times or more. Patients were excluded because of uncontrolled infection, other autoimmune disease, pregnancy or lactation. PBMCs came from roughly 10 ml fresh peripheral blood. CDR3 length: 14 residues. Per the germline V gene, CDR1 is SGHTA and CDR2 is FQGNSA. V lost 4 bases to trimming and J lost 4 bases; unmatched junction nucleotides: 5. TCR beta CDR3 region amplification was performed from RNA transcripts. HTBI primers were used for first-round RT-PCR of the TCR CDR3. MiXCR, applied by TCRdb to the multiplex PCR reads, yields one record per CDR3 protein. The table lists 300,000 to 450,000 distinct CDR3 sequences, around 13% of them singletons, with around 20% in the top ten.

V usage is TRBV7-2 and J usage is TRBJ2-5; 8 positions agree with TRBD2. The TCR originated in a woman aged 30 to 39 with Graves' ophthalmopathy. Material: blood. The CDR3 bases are TGTGCCAGCAGCTCTGTCGGACTAGCAGAGACCCAGTACTTC. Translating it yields CASSSVGLAETQYF.